Presented here are 3 T cell receptor beta chains from one specimen sequenced in a study of cytomegalovirus exposure and HLA in healthy donors. A multiplex PCR was run with 60 Vbeta primers and 13 Jbeta primers. The repertoire was sequenced with immunoSEQ multiplex PCR; TCRdb's copy has only in-frame clones and lacks some. The sample contains about 120,000 clones, over 70% of which appear only once. Input material: PBMCs. These receptors originate from a woman under 30 in good health and CMV-seronegative.

This chain connects TRBV7-9 to TRBJ2-1; D remains ambiguous. The V and J ends lost 3 bases and 2 bases respectively, with 8 bases between them. The CDR3 length is 14 residues. Germline assignment: CDR1 SEHNR and CDR2 FQNEAQ (reference sequence). CDR3 sequence reads: CASSFPPAYNEQFF. The CDR3 nucleotides are TGTGCCAGCAGCTTTCCCCCAGCCTACAATGAGCAGTTCTTC.

V usage is TRBV7-2 and J usage is TRBJ2-2, with TRBD2 matching 11 bases. Looked up from germline, CDR1 is SGHTA and CDR2 is FQGNSA. There are 15 residues in the CDR3. V shed 5 bases, J shed 7 bases, and the junction held 6 bases outside the gene matches. The CDR3 here is CASSLSGGAGGELFF. For the CDR3, the DNA is TGTGCCAGCAGCCTTAGCGGGGGGGCCGGCGGGGAGCTGTTTTTT.

The genes are TRBV5-8 and TRBJ2-7, with 8 bases aligning to TRBD2. The CDR3 runs to 16 residues. The germline V gene has CDR1 SGHTS and CDR2 YDEGEE. V lost 6 bases, J lost 2 bases, and 13 bases stayed unmatched. The CDR3 DNA sequence: TGTGCCAGCACCTACGGGGGACTAGAGCTCACCTACGAGCAGTACTTC. Its translation: CASTYGGLELTYEQYF.